Listed here are 18 T cell receptor beta chains from one sample, sequenced in a study of human T cells and chemical hapten exposure. Indicated time point: patch test 1, 2 weeks after DPC sensitization. The treatment was: therapeutic diphenylcyclopropenone sensitization with weekly scalp DPC. MiXCR, applied by TCRdb to the RACE reads, yields one record per CDR3 protein. The data contain 350,000 or so distinct CDR3 sequences, under 8% of them seen just once; the ten biggest clones take up less than 10%. Specimen: whole blood, collected in connection with sensitization to the hapten diphenylcyclopropenone (DPC). These receptors were taken from a woman under 30 with alopecia areata. Some clones in this sample may be carry-over from other donors' samples.

This chain links TRBV20-1 with TRBJ2-1; 7 positions match TRBD1. CDR1 and CDR2 from the germline V gene are DFQATT and SNEGSKA (reference sequence). The CDR3 totals 13 residues. Trimming removed 7 bases from V and 4 bases from J; junction bases left unmatched: 7. CDR3 in amino acids: CSGGRGYYNEQFF. CDR3 bases: TGCAGTGGGGGCAGGGGGTATTACAATGAGCAGTTCTTC.

This clonotype was seen only a few times. The chain couples TRBV10-3 to TRBJ1-2; D unclear. Germline assignment: CDR1 ENHRY and CDR2 SYGVKD. With 9 bases removed from V and 8 bases from J, the gap between germline ends came to 16 bases. The CDR3 spans 12 residues. CDR3 bases: TGTGCCATACACGGACGGGAAGGCGGCTACACCTTC. It encodes CAIHGREGGYTF.

This clonotype was counted a few times. The J gene is TRBJ2-5, the V gene TRBV5-1, with D uncertain. The CDR3 is 13 residues long. V was cut by 0 bases and J by 2 bases, with 5 bases left in between. Germline lookup yields CDR1 SGHRS and CDR2 YFSETQ. The CDR3 here is CASSLANQETQYF. CDR3 in DNA: TGCGCCAGCAGCTTGGCGAATCAAGAGACCCAGTACTTC.

This chain connects TRBV5-4 to TRBJ1-3; D is uncertain. Germline CDR1 reads SGHNT; CDR2 reads YYREEE (reference sequence). This CDR3 contains 15 residues. The V gene lost 4 bases and the J gene lost 4 bases, with 15 bases spanning the gap. For the CDR3, the DNA is TGTGCCAGCAGCAGACCCTCCCCTGGAGGAAACACCATATATTTT. It specifies CASSRPSPGGNTIYF.

This clonotype was recorded a few times. The V and J genes are TRBV28 and TRBJ1-4, with a weak D call TRBD1 (6 bases). In germline, CDR1 is MDHEN, CDR2 SYDVKM. With 4 bases removed from V and 3 bases from J, the gap between germline ends came to 12 bases. CDR3 length equals 15 residues. As DNA, the CDR3 is TGTGCCAGCAGTTATTTGACAGGCCCTAATGAAAAACTGTTTTTT. It encodes CASSYLTGPNEKLFF. The complete variable domain, with remaining parts taken from reference TRBV28 and TRBJ1-4, reads DVKVTQSSRYLVKRTGEKVFLECVQDMDHENMFWYRQDPGLGLRLIYFSYDVKMKEKGDIPEGYSVSREKKERFSLILESASTNQTSMYLCASSYLTGPNEKLFFGSGTQLSVL.

This clonotype was recorded a few times. This chain uses TRBV2 with TRBJ1-1, with 7 bases lining up with TRBD1. Germline V gene lookup returns CDR1 SNHLY and CDR2 FYNNEI. With 5 bases clipped from V and 2 bases from J, the junction kept 11 bases outside the gene matches. The CDR3 is 16 residues long. This CDR3 is CASSSPRTGGNTEAFF. CDR3 DNA: TGTGCCAGCAGTTCCCCGCGGACAGGAGGAAACACTGAAGCTTTCTTT.

The chain joins TRBV12-3 or TRBV12-4 to TRBJ2-7; no reliable D call. Trimming took off 8 bases at V and 3 bases at J, with 11 bases between the two ends. This CDR3 is 12 amino acids long. CDR3 protein: CASSYTLYEQYF. The CDR3 nucleotides read TGTGCCAGCTCTTACACCCTCTACGAGCAGTACTTC.

This clonotype was counted at least ten times. The V gene is TRBV11-3, the J gene TRBJ2-7; D is perhaps TRBD2 (7 bases). CDR1 is SGHNT, CDR2 YENEEA, per germline. V lost 5 bases and J 5 bases, leaving 19 bases between the germline ends. This CDR3 has 15 amino acids. CDR3 in amino acids: CASSISSTGGHEQYF. DNA of the CDR3: TGTGCCAGCAGCATCTCCTCTACGGGGGGCCACGAGCAGTACTTC.

On this clonotype itself: A much larger clone differs by one base, so this may be a read error. This chain links TRBV11-1 with TRBJ2-1, with a tentative D call TRBD2 (6 bases). Germline CDR1 is SGHAT and CDR2 is FQDESV (reference sequence). The CDR3 covers 18 residues. V was pared by 3 bases and J by 1 base, with 19 bases between. The CDR3 DNA is TGTGCCAGCAGCTTCCCGACAGTGGCCGCGGGGTCCTACAATGAGCAGTTCTTC. Its protein product is CASSFPTVAAGSYNEQFF. Variable domain in full (rest from reference TRBV11-1 and TRBJ2-1): EAEVAQSPRYKITEKSQAVAFWCDPISGHATLYWYRQILGQGPELLVQFQDESVVDDSQLPKDRFSAERLKGVDSTLKIQPAELGDSAMYLCASSFPTVAAGSYNEQFFGPGTRLTVL.

This clonotype was found once. The chain joins TRBV20-1 to TRBJ2-3; D unclear. The germline V gene encodes CDR1 DFQATT and CDR2 SNEGSKA (reference sequence). The ends were cut back, 6 bases at V and 0 bases at J, with 13 bases in the middle. The CDR3 runs to 14 residues. As DNA, the CDR3 is TGCAGTGCGCCTACAACACATAGCACAGATACGCAGTATTTT. Its translation is CSAPTTHSTDTQYF.

This clonotype was observed a few times. The J gene is TRBJ2-5, the V gene TRBV18, with 10 bases identical to TRBD2. With 6 bases clipped from V and 5 bases from J, the junction kept 18 bases outside the gene matches. There are 18 residues in the CDR3. CDR1 KGHSH and CDR2 LQKENI come from the germline V gene. This CDR3 reads CASSPNPLSGGLSETQYF. CDR3 coding DNA: TGTGCCAGCTCTCCAAACCCCCTTAGCGGGGGGCTCAGCGAGACCCAGTACTTC.

The gene calls are TRBV6-5 and TRBJ2-3; D unclear. Trimming removed 0 bases from V and 4 bases from J, with 5 bases in between. The CDR3 loop spans 13 amino acids. Germline-derived CDR1 and CDR2 are MNHEY and SVGAGI. CDR3 DNA sequence: TGTGCCAGCAGTTACTCCCCTGCAGATACGCAGTATTTT. Protein sequence: CASSYSPADTQYF.

In this sample, this clonotype turned up a few times. This sequence joins TRBV7-9 and TRBJ2-1, with 8 bases identical to TRBD1. The germline V gene has CDR1 SEHNR and CDR2 FQNEAQ (reference sequence). V trimming: 1 base; J trimming: 2 bases; junction bases outside the gene matches: 7. This CDR3 is 17 amino acids long. CDR3 nucleotide sequence: TGTGCCAGCAGCTTAGGTCTTCTGGGACAGGCCTACAATGAGCAGTTCTTC. Its protein product is CASSLGLLGQAYNEQFF. The full variable domain, completed using reference TRBV7-9 and TRBJ2-1, is DTGVSQNPRHKITKRGQNVTFRCDPISEHNRLYWYRQTLGQGPEFLTYFQNEAQLEKSRLLSDRFSAERPKGSFSTLEIQRTEQGDSAMYLCASSLGLLGQAYNEQFFGPGTRLTVL.

This clonotype was counted between two and nine times. The chain carries TRBV10-3 and TRBJ1-2; 9 positions match TRBD1. CDR1 and CDR2 from the germline V gene are ENHRY and SYGVKD. J was trimmed by 2 bases and V by 2 bases; bases with no gene match: 3. This CDR3 has 15 amino acids. The CDR3 loop reads CAISEGGTGNYGYTF. CDR3 DNA sequence: TGTGCCATCAGTGAGGGAGGGACAGGGAACTATGGCTACACCTTC.

The DNA for the CDR3 is TGTGCCAGCAGTTGGAGCGGGGGGTACAATGAGCAGTTCTTC. Translating gives CASSWSGGYNEQFF. The chain has TRBV6-1 and TRBJ2-1; TRBD2 aligns across 9 bases. V lost 5 bases and J lost 4; bases outside the gene matches: 3. The CDR3 sequence is 14 residues long. Germline-derived CDR1 and CDR2 are MNHNS and SASEGT.

This clonotype was detected ten times or more. The chain carries TRBV27 and TRBJ2-7; no firm D call. CDR1 and CDR2 from the germline V gene are MNHEY and SMNVEV (reference sequence). This CDR3 is 15 amino acids long. Trimming took off 5 bases at V and 5 bases at J, with 19 bases between the two ends. CDR3 sequence: CASSASKNFPHEQYF. The CDR3 nucleotides read TGTGCCAGCAGTGCCTCAAAGAATTTCCCCCACGAGCAGTACTTC.

This clonotype was found a few times. V gene TRBV5-4 combines with J gene TRBJ2-3; 12 nucleotides agree with TRBD2. CDR1 is SGHNT and CDR2 is YYREEE in the germline V gene (reference sequence). The CDR3 is 18 residues long. With V trimmed by 4 bases and J by 2 bases, 11 bases remained unmatched. The chain's CDR3 is CASSTRGLAGGYTDTQYF. In DNA form, the CDR3 reads TGTGCCAGCAGCACTCGCGGGCTAGCGGGGGGGTACACAGATACGCAGTATTTT.

This clonotype was detected many times. The rearrangement links TRBV6-2 or TRBV6-3 to TRBJ2-3; D is unclear. Germline V gives CDR1 MNHEY, CDR2 SVGEGT. V dropped 5 bases and J dropped 2 bases, with 17 bases sitting between them. This CDR3 contains 16 residues. CDR3 sequence (DNA): TGTGCCAGCAGTCCCGGGCCTCGCCATCCCACAGATACGCAGTATTTT. Its protein product is CASSPGPRHPTDTQYF.